A single sample is the source of the 19 T cell receptor beta chains below, sequenced in a study of T-cell reconstitution after alpha-beta-depleted transplantation in children. Using unique molecular identifiers, the investigators prepared the TCRbeta library. Each CDR3 protein is one row after TCRdb ran MiXCR on the PCR reads. The profile shows around 480,000 distinct CDR3 sequences, approximately 32% of them singletons. The sample consisted of PBMCs from the stem cell graft donor, taken from the stem cell graft. These receptors all stem from a human donor who donated a stem cell graft to a child with aplastic anemia.

This clonotype was counted between two and nine times. The chain couples TRBV29-1 to TRBJ2-1; 9 nucleotides line up with TRBD2. CDR1 SQVTM and CDR2 ANQGSEA come from the germline V gene. V was pared by 3 bases and J by 4 bases, with 4 bases of the junction left unmatched. This CDR3 comprises 14 residues. CDR3 protein: CSVEAAGGYNEQFF. CDR3 nucleotide sequence: TGCAGCGTTGAGGCGGCGGGAGGGTACAATGAGCAGTTCTTC.

The V and J genes are TRBV27 and TRBJ2-2; 7 bases line up with TRBD1. The germline gives CDR1 MNHEY, CDR2 SMNVEV (reference sequence). The CDR3 is made up of 17 amino acids. Trimming took 6 bases from V and 1 from J; bases not matched to a gene: 11. The CDR3 DNA reads as TGTGCCAGCAGCTCCAGCAGGGGGATAAGGAACACCGGGGAGCTGTTTTTT. This sequence encodes CASSSSRGIRNTGELFF.

V and J are TRBV18 and TRBJ2-2, with TRBD2 identical over 7 bases. Germline assignment: CDR1 KGHSH and CDR2 LQKENI. J lost 4 bases, V lost 3 bases, and 2 bases had no gene match. The CDR3 contains 14 residues. As DNA, the CDR3 is TGTGCCAGCTCACCCCAGCGGGGCACCGGGGAGCTGTTTTTT. Translating it yields CASSPQRGTGELFF.

The chain links TRBV12-3 or TRBV12-4 to TRBJ1-1, with D uncertain. The CDR3 sequence is 13 residues long. Trimming shortened V by 5 bases and J by 2 bases, and 9 bases separated the two germline ends. The CDR3 nucleotides read TGTGCCAGCAGTCCTATTACCAACACTGAAGCTTTCTTT. Protein sequence: CASSPITNTEAFF.

The V and J genes are TRBV28 and TRBJ2-7; possible D gene TRBD2, 5 bases. Trimming stripped 2 bases from V and 0 bases from J, with 8 bases between. Germline V gene sequence: CDR1 MDHEN, CDR2 SYDVKM. The CDR3 loop spans 14 amino acids. The CDR3 here is CASSLRGLSYEQYF. CDR3 DNA sequence: TGTGCCAGCAGTTTAAGAGGGCTCTCCTACGAGCAGTACTTC.

This clonotype was observed a few times. CDR3 in DNA: TGCAGCGTAGGGACAGGGATTTTGAACACTGAAGCTTTCTTT. Encoded protein: CSVGTGILNTEAFF. The chain recombines TRBV29-1 with TRBJ1-1, with 9 bases that match TRBD1. Germline trimming cut 6 bases from V and 0 bases from J; bases unmatched to any gene: 5. Germline CDR1 is SQVTM and CDR2 is ANQGSEA. CDR3 length equals 14 residues.

The chain carries TRBV4-2 and TRBJ1-1, with D tentatively TRBD1 (6 bases). This CDR3 is 15 amino acids long. V was cut by 6 bases and J by 5 bases, with 19 bases left in between. Looked up from germline, CDR1 is LGHNA and CDR2 is YNFKEQ. CDR3 region: CASRIPGALGTEAFF. Written as DNA, the CDR3 is TGTGCCAGCAGGATTCCAGGGGCCCTGGGAACTGAAGCTTTCTTT.

This rearrangement joins TRBV5-4 to TRBJ1-1; 11 nucleotides align to TRBD1. This CDR3 region has 16 residues. Losses at the gene ends were 4 bases for V and 4 bases for J; bases not matched to a gene: 9. Germline V CDR1 and CDR2: SGHNT, YYREEE (reference sequence). The CDR3 loop is CASSAAPGTGGTEAFF. CDR3 coding DNA: TGTGCCAGCAGCGCCGCCCCTGGGACAGGGGGCACTGAAGCTTTCTTT. Combining the CDR3 with reference TRBV5-4 and TRBJ1-1 gives the whole variable domain ETGVTQSPTHLIKTRGQQVTLRCSSQSGHNTVSWYQQALGQGPQFIFQYYREEENGRGNFPPRFSGLQFPNYSSELNVNALELDDSALYLCASSAAPGTGGTEAFFGQGTRLTVV.

J is TRBJ2-5 and V is TRBV7-2; a weak D match, TRBD1 (5 bases). Germline V gene sequence: CDR1 SGHTA, CDR2 FQGNSA. This CDR3 comprises 12 residues. V lost 5 bases to trimming and J lost 5 bases, with 9 bases between them. The CDR3 protein is CASSQGWETQYF. In DNA, the CDR3 is TGTGCCAGCAGCCAGGGCTGGGAGACCCAGTACTTC.

This clonotype showed up just a few times. V is TRBV12-3 or TRBV12-4 and J is TRBJ2-7, with 10 positions matching TRBD2. V trimming: 6 bases; J trimming: 0 bases; junction bases outside the gene matches: 8. The CDR3 consists of 16 residues. The CDR3 region is CASSFYLAGASYEQYF. CDR3 coding DNA: TGTGCCAGCAGCTTCTACCTAGCGGGGGCCTCCTACGAGCAGTACTTC.

At least ten counts were recorded for this clonotype. V gene TRBV6-4 combines with J gene TRBJ2-1; TRBD1 matches 7 bases. The CDR3 loop spans 15 amino acids. J was trimmed by 1 base and V by 4 bases; bases with no gene match: 4. Germline CDR1 reads MRHNA; CDR2 reads SNTAGT. CDR3 region: CASSASTGSYNEQFF. For the CDR3, the DNA is TGTGCCAGCAGTGCCTCGACAGGGTCCTACAATGAGCAGTTCTTC.

The chain uses TRBV3-1 and TRBJ1-1; possibly TRBD1 for D (5 bases). The CDR3 is 15 residues long. Looked up from germline, CDR1 is LGHDT and CDR2 is YNNKEL (reference sequence). Trimming pared 4 bases from V and 1 base from J, leaving 13 bases between. In DNA, the CDR3 is TGTGCCAGCAGCCTAAGGACATTTACGAACACTGAAGCTTTCTTT. It yields the protein CASSLRTFTNTEAFF.

The chain uses TRBV6-2 or TRBV6-3 and TRBJ1-2; D call uncertain. CDR3 length equals 14 residues. Germline V gene lookup returns CDR1 MNHEY and CDR2 SVGEGT. With 4 bases removed from V and 2 bases from J, the gap between germline ends came to 11 bases. CDR3 region: CASSSTTENYGYTF. DNA of the CDR3: TGTGCCAGCAGTTCGACGACCGAGAACTATGGCTACACCTTC.

The sample holds a few counts of this clonotype. In DNA, the CDR3 is TGTGCCAGCAGCTTGCCGGAGATAGGGAACACTGAAGCTTTCTTT. Encoded protein: CASSLPEIGNTEAFF. The rearrangement uses TRBV5-5 and TRBJ1-1; D gene unclear. The CDR3 sequence is 15 residues long. Germline V gene data show CDR1 as SGHKS and CDR2 as YYEKEE (reference sequence). Trimming shortened V by 1 base and J by 1 base, and 11 bases separated the two germline ends.

This clonotype was observed a handful of times. V usage is TRBV29-1 and J usage is TRBJ2-2; tentatively, D is TRBD1 (5 bases). This CDR3 has 14 amino acids. The V end lost 2 bases, the J end lost 0 bases, and 7 bases lay between the germline ends. Per the germline V gene, CDR1 is SQVTM and CDR2 is ANQGSEA. The DNA of the CDR3 is TGCAGCGTTGAAAAGGGGACGAACACCGGGGAGCTGTTTTTT. Its translation: CSVEKGTNTGELFF.

This clonotype was counted between two and nine times. The chain couples TRBV7-2 to TRBJ1-4, with TRBD1 as a possible D gene (5 bases). Germline values: CDR1 SGHTA, CDR2 FQGNSA. This CDR3 is built from 16 residues. V dropped 1 base and J dropped 7 bases, with 16 bases sitting between them. CDR3 protein: CASSLELRGGREKLFF. The CDR3 region has the DNA TGTGCCAGCAGCTTAGAATTAAGGGGTGGTCGTGAAAAACTGTTTTTT. Filled out from reference TRBV7-2 and TRBJ1-4, the complete variable domain reads GAGVSQSPSNKVTEKGKDVELRCDPISGHTALYWYRQSLGQGLEFLIYFQGNSAPDKSGLPSDRFSAERTGGSVSTLTIQRTQQEDSAVYLCASSLELRGGREKLFFGSGTQLSVL.

This clonotype was seen once. The V and J genes are TRBV29-1 and TRBJ1-1; 9 positions agree with TRBD1. Germline V gene sequence: CDR1 SQVTM, CDR2 ANQGSEA. CDR3 length equals 13 residues. The V and J ends lost 5 bases and 6 bases, in that order; junction bases with no gene match: 7. CDR3 sequence reads: CSVTGQGSSEAFF. CDR3 sequence (DNA): TGCAGCGTTACGGGACAGGGTTCTTCTGAAGCTTTCTTT.

J is TRBJ1-1 and V is TRBV12-3 or TRBV12-4; a possible D gene is TRBD1 (6 bases). V was cut by 2 bases and J by 1 base, with 8 bases left in between. The CDR3 is 14 amino acids. CDR3 sequence: CASSLPQGNTEAFF. DNA for the CDR3: TGTGCCAGCAGTTTACCACAGGGGAACACTGAAGCTTTCTTT.

CDR3 in DNA: TGTGCCAGCAGCTCCATGGGGCTTGCGAACACCGGGGAGCTGTTTTTT. It specifies CASSSMGLANTGELFF. This chain uses TRBV6-2 or TRBV6-3 with TRBJ2-2, with TRBD1 as a possible D gene (5 bases). The V end was cut by 6 bases, the J end by 0 bases, with 14 bases between. Germline loops: CDR1 MNHEY, CDR2 SVGEGT. The CDR3 extends over 16 amino acids.